This entry concerns a single T cell receptor beta chain. The CDR3 has 12 residues. The V and J ends lost 6 bases and 5 bases respectively, with 7 bases between them. Original data processing: From reference gene primer amplification, estimates of nucleated cell counts were derived. Some clones are missing from TCRdb's copy, which holds only in-frame ones; the method was immunoSEQ multiplex PCR. The D gene and trimming were derived from the DNA, and the V and J assignments and clone size from that table. The repertoire includes 170,000 or so clones, about 88% of them detected once, and less than 2% sits in the top ten. The source of the sample is a study of blood T cell repertoires in COVID-19. Study-wide context: Samples came from the United States, Italy and Spain, spanning acute and convalescent COVID-19.

The genes are TRBV12-3 or TRBV12-4 and TRBJ1-4; tentative D call: TRBD1 (5 bases). The TCR comes from a man aged 18 to 30 who had recovered from COVID-19. Sample: peripheral blood. The CDR3 sequence: CASRGGNEKLFF. Written as DNA, the CDR3 is TGTGCCAGCAGGGGGGGAAATGAAAAACTGTTTTTT.